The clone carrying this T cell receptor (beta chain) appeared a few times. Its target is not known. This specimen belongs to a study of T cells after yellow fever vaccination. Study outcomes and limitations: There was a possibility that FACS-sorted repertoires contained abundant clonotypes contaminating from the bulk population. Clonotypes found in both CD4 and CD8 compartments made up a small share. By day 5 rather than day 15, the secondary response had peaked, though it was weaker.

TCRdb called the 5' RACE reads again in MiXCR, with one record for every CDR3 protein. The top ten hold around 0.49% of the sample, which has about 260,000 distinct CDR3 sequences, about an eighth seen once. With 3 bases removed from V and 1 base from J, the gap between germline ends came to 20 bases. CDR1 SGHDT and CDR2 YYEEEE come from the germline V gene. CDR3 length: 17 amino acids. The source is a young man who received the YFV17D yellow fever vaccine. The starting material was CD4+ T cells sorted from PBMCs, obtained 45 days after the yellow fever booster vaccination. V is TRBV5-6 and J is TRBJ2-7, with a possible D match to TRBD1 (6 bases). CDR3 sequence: CASSSLTTGDTSYEQYF. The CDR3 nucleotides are TGTGCCAGCAGCTCCCTCACGACAGGAGATACTTCCTACGAGCAGTACTTC. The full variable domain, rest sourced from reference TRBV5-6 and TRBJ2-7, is DAGVTQSPTHLIKTRGQQVTLRCSPKSGHDTVSWYQQALGQGPQFIFQYYEEEERQRGNFPDRFSGHQFPNYSSELNVNALLLGDSALYLCASSSLTTGDTSYEQYFGPGTRLTVT.